The TCR beta chain described here comes from a study of long-term antiretroviral therapy in people with HIV. With regard to this clone: Its target is unknown.

Study-level results: HIV repertoires showed narrower CDR3 length ranges than controls.

They ran version v3.0 of the immunoSEQ assay at survey level. Target depth was roughly 35,000-55,000 T-cell genomes per sample. TCRdb's table, derived via immunoSEQ multiplex PCR, lists solely in-frame clones and lacks some. This sample has fewer than 30,000 clones; more than 80% occur once, and the top ten carry around 8.2%. This CDR3 region has 12 residues. J was trimmed by 7 bases and V by 6 bases; bases with no gene match: 4. Germline V gene lookup returns CDR1 ENHRY and CDR2 SYGVKD. This sequence was found in a man aged 35-49 years with HIV. The sequencing used unsorted PBMCs, collected 3 years after starting antiretroviral therapy. The chain is built from TRBV10-3 and TRBJ1-2; the match to TRBD1 covers 8 bases. The CDR3 DNA is TGTGCCATCAGCCAGGGGGCGTTTGGCTACACCTTC. It translates to CAISQGAFGYTF.